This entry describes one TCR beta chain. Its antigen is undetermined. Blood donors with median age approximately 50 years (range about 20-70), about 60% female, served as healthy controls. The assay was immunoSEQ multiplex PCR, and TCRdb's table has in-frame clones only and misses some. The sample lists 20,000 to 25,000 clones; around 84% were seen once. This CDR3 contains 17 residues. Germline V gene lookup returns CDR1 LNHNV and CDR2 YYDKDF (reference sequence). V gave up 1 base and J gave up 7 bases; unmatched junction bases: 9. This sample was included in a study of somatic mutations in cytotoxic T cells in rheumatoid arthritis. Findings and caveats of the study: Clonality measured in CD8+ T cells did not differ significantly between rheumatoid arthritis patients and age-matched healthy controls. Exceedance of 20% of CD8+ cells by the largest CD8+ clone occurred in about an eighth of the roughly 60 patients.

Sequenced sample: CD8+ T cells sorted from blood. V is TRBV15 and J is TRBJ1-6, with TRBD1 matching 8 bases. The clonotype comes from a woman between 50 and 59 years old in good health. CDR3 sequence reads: CATSRGPGGLVNSPLHF. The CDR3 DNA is TGTGCCACCAGCAGAGGACCAGGGGGCTTGGTAAATTCACCCCTCCACTTT. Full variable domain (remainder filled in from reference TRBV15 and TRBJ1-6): DAMVIQNPRYQVTQFGKPVTLSCSQTLNHNVMYWYQQKSSQAPKLLFHYYDKDFNNEADTPDNFQSRRPNTSFCFLDIRSPGLGDTAMYLCATSRGPGGLVNSPLHFGNGTRLTVT.